These 19 T cell receptor beta chains were sequenced from one sample in a study of naive and memory T cell subsets. The SP2 primer and nested alpha and beta constant region primers amplified ligated cDNA in four rounds. TCRdb re-called the 5' RACE reads through MiXCR, storing one row per CDR3 protein. The sample records tens of thousands of distinct CDR3 sequences, approximately 8% being singletons. An oligonucleotide containing a UMI was ligated to the 3' end of TCR cDNA. These receptors were obtained from a female donor in good health.

This clonotype was seen ten or more times. The chain combines TRBV6-6 with TRBJ1-2, with no clear D. CDR3 size: 13 residues. Germline V gives CDR1 MNHNY, CDR2 SVGAGI (reference sequence). Trimming took 6 bases from V and 2 from J, leaving 10 bases between them. CDR3 sequence (DNA): TGTGCCAGCAGCACCGGGCTAAACTATGGCTACACCTTC. Translation: CASSTGLNYGYTF.

This clonotype was detected ten times or more. The chain employs TRBV7-2 and TRBJ2-3; 11 positions agree with TRBD2. The CDR3 contains 16 residues. The V gene's germline CDR1 is SGHTA and CDR2 FQGNSA. J gave up 2 bases and V 7 bases, and 8 bases lay outside the gene matches. CDR3 in amino acids: CASTSTSGVYTDTQYF. The CDR3 region has the DNA TGTGCCAGCACCTCGACTAGCGGGGTATACACAGATACGCAGTATTTT.

This clonotype was recorded a few times. This chain joins TRBV4-2 and TRBJ2-7, with TRBD1 matching 11 bases. CDR1 LGHNA and CDR2 YNFKEQ come from the germline V gene. The CDR3 consists of 17 residues. V was pared by 3 bases and J by 4 bases, with 11 bases of the junction left unmatched. CDR3 sequence reads: CASSQVSGTGGVYEQYF. The CDR3 nucleotides read TGTGCCAGCAGCCAGGTTTCCGGGACAGGGGGAGTGTACGAGCAGTACTTC.

The chain recombines TRBV27 with TRBJ1-1; TRBD1 might be the D (6 bases). The CDR3 has 14 amino acids. V was trimmed by 4 bases and J by 4 bases, leaving 13 bases between them. CDR1 is MNHEY, CDR2 SMNVEV, per germline (reference sequence). The CDR3 DNA reads as TGTGCCAGCAGTTACGGGACACTGGGCACTGAAGCTTTCTTT. Protein sequence: CASSYGTLGTEAFF.

The rearrangement uses TRBV6-5 and TRBJ2-1; TRBD2 matches at 9 bases. Germline CDR1 and CDR2: MNHEY and SVGAGI. CDR3 size: 15 residues. The ends lost 4 bases at V and 3 bases at J; junction bases unmatched: 4. The CDR3 sequence: CASSLERGVYNEQFF. The CDR3 DNA is TGTGCCAGCAGTTTAGAGCGGGGGGTCTACAATGAGCAGTTCTTC.

The chain recombines TRBV7-2 with TRBJ2-3; D is perhaps TRBD2 (6 bases). V was shortened by 5 bases and J by 2 bases, with 11 bases between the two germline ends. This CDR3 contains 14 residues. CDR1 is SGHTA and CDR2 is FQGNSA in the germline V gene. As DNA, the CDR3 is TGTGCCAGCAGCGTTCGGGGGACCACAGATACGCAGTATTTT. Its translation is CASSVRGTTDTQYF.

This clonotype was counted only a few times. This chain links TRBV6-2 or TRBV6-3 with TRBJ1-5; 7 positions agree with TRBD1. V was pared by 9 bases and J by 6 bases, with 8 bases of the junction left unmatched. Germline CDR1 MNHEY, CDR2 SVGEGT. The CDR3 contains 13 residues. CDR3 in DNA: TGTGCCAGTCGACAGGGAGGAGGTCAGCCCCAGCATTTT. Translating gives CASRQGGGQPQHF.

The rearrangement joins TRBV6-1 to TRBJ2-7; 9 bases are a match to TRBD1. This CDR3 is built from 14 residues. V lost 7 bases to trimming and J lost 5 bases; unmatched junction nucleotides: 9. Germline V lookup: CDR1 MNHNS, CDR2 SASEGT. The CDR3 region is CASTQGAKRNEQYF. In DNA form, the CDR3 reads TGTGCCAGCACACAGGGGGCGAAAAGGAACGAGCAGTACTTC.

This clonotype was recorded at least ten times. CDR3 region: CASSIDLLSSYNEQFF. CDR3 DNA sequence: TGTGCCAGTAGTATTGACCTTCTCAGCTCCTACAATGAGCAGTTCTTC. The chain carries TRBV19 and TRBJ2-1; unclear D gene. This CDR3 has 16 amino acids. The germline V and J ends were trimmed by 3 bases and 0 bases, with 12 bases remaining between them. CDR1 is LNHDA and CDR2 is SQIVND in the germline V gene (reference sequence).

This clonotype was found many times. The CDR3 sequence: CASAQEINYGYTF. In DNA form, the CDR3 reads TGTGCCAGCGCCCAGGAGATTAACTATGGCTACACCTTC. The chain combines TRBV2 with TRBJ1-2; D is undetermined. This CDR3 spans 13 amino acids. With 8 bases removed from V and 1 base from J, the gap between germline ends came to 11 bases. Germline values: CDR1 SNHLY, CDR2 FYNNEI.

J is TRBJ1-5 and V is TRBV12-3 or TRBV12-4; possible D gene TRBD1, 5 bases. The CDR3 extends over 14 amino acids. Between the trimmed V and J ends, which lost 3 bases and 6 bases, there was a span of 12 bases. Written as DNA, the CDR3 is TGTGCCAGCAGTTTTTCCCGGGACGGTCAGCCCCAGCATTTT. The encoded protein is CASSFSRDGQPQHF.

CDR3 coding DNA: TGTGCCAGCTCACGGAGCAGGGGCGAGGTCACTGAAGCTTTCTTT. Its translation is CASSRSRGEVTEAFF. The chain employs TRBV18 and TRBJ1-1; weak D call: TRBD1 (6 bases). V lost 4 bases to trimming and J lost 4 bases, with 16 bases between them. Per germline, CDR1 KGHSH and CDR2 LQKENI. The CDR3 runs to 15 residues.

The table lists this clonotype with many counts. The gene calls are TRBV24-1 and TRBJ1-5; no clear D gene. From germline, CDR1 is KGHDR and CDR2 SFDVKD. V dropped 3 bases and J dropped 1 base, with 9 bases sitting between them. CDR3 length: 15 amino acids. The chain's CDR3 is CATSDAVGSNQPQHF. The CDR3 DNA reads TGTGCCACCAGTGATGCAGTAGGCAGCAATCAGCCCCAGCATTTT.

The V call is TRBV28, the J call TRBJ2-2, with D tentatively TRBD2 (5 bases). Per germline, CDR1 MDHEN and CDR2 SYDVKM. CDR3 length equals 15 residues. V lost 3 bases, J lost 1 base, and 9 bases lay in between. The CDR3 loop reads CASSFEGLNTGELFF. The CDR3 DNA follows: TGTGCCAGCAGTTTCGAGGGCCTGAACACCGGGGAGCTGTTTTTT.

This clonotype was seen at least ten times. The chain combines TRBV12-3 or TRBV12-4 with TRBJ1-6; tentatively, D is TRBD1 (5 bases). The CDR3 has 14 amino acids. Trimming removed 4 bases from V and 9 bases from J, with 13 bases in between. CDR3 region: CASSSGGDGSPLHF. In DNA, the CDR3 is TGTGCCAGCAGTTCGGGGGGAGATGGTTCACCCCTCCACTTT.

The V call is TRBV5-5, the J call TRBJ2-3; no definite D call. The V gene's germline CDR1 is SGHKS and CDR2 YYEKEE (reference sequence). This CDR3 spans 14 amino acids. Trimming pared 4 bases from V and 6 bases from J, leaving 15 bases between. The CDR3 region has the DNA TGTGCCAGCAGCCCACTATGGAACCCCGATACGCAGTATTTT. It yields the protein CASSPLWNPDTQYF.

This clonotype was seen many times. The chain links TRBV4-1 to TRBJ1-5; D ambiguous. Trimming stripped 0 bases from V and 2 bases from J, with 11 bases between. This CDR3 contains 16 residues. Germline V gene lookup returns CDR1 MGHRA and CDR2 YSYEKL. The CDR3 sequence is CASSQDGGLGNQPQHF. The CDR3 nucleotides read TGCGCCAGCAGCCAAGACGGAGGGTTAGGCAATCAGCCCCAGCATTTT.

With respect to this clonotype: One base away lies a much larger clone, so this may be a sequencing read error. This CDR3 fails to terminate in the conserved phenylalanine or tryptophan, so it likely reflects a read error. The chain's CDR3 is CASSGNRGTNEKLFL. CDR3 DNA: TGCGCCAGCAGCGGCAACAGGGGGACTAATGAAAAACTGTTTCTT. The chain joins TRBV5-1 to TRBJ1-4, with TRBD1 matching 8 bases. This CDR3 contains 15 residues. Germline trimming cut 4 bases from V and 2 bases from J; bases unmatched to any gene: 4. Germline V CDR1 and CDR2: SGHRS, YFSETQ.

This clonotype was counted at least ten times. The chain uses TRBV2 and TRBJ2-2; D is possibly TRBD1 (6 bases). The V and J ends lost 6 bases and 3 bases respectively, with 8 bases between them. Per germline, CDR1 SNHLY and CDR2 FYNNEI. This CDR3 has 13 amino acids. CDR3: CASRKGDTGELFF. As DNA, the CDR3 is TGTGCCAGCAGGAAGGGGGACACCGGGGAGCTGTTTTTT. The entire variable domain, with the rest obtained from reference TRBV2 and TRBJ2-2, is as follows: EPEVTQTPSHQVTQMGQEVILRCVPISNHLYFYWYRQILGQKVEFLVSFYNNEISEKSEIFDDQFSVERPDGSNFTLKIRSTKLEDSAMYFCASRKGDTGELFFGEGSRLTVL.